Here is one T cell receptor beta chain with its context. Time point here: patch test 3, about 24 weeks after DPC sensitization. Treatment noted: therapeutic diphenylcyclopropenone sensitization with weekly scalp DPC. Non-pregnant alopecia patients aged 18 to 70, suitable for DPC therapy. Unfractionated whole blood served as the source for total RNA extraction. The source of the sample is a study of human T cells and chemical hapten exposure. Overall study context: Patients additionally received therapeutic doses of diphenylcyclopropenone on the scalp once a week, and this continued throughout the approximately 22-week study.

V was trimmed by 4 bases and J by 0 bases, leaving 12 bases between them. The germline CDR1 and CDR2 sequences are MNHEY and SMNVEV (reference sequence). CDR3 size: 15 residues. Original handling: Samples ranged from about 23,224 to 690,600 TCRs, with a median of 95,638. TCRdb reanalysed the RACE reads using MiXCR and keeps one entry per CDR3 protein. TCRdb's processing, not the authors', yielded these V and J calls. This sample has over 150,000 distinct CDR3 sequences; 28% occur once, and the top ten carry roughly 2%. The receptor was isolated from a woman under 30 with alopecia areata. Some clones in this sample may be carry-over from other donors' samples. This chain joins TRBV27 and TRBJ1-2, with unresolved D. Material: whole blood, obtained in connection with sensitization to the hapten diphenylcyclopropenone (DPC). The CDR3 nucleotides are TGTGCCAGCAGTTATTACGCCGGGACTAACTATGGCTACACCTTC. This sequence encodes CASSYYAGTNYGYTF.